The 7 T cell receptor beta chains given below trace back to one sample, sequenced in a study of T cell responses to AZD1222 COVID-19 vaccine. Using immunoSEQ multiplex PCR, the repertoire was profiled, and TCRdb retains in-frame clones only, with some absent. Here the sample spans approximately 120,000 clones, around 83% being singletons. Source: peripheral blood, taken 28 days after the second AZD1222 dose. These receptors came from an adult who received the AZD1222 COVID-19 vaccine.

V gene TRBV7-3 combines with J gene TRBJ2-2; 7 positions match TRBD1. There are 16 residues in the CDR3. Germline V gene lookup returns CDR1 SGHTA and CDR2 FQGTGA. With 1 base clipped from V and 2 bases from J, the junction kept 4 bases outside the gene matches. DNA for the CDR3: TGTGCCAGCAGCTTAATGGGACAGCGAAACACCGGGGAGCTGTTTTTT. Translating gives CASSLMGQRNTGELFF.

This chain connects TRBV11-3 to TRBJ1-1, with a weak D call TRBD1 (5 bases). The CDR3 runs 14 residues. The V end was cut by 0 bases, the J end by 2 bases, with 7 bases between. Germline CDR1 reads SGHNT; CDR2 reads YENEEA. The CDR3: CASSLEGGNTEAFF. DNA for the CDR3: TGTGCCAGCAGCTTAGAGGGGGGAAACACTGAAGCTTTCTTT.

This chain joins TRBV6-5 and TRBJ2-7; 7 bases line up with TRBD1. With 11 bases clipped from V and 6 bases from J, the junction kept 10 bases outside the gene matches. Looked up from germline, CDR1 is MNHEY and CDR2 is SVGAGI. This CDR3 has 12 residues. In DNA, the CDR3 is TGTGCCGTAGACAGGGAGTCGTTCGAGCAGTACTTC. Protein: CAVDRESFEQYF.

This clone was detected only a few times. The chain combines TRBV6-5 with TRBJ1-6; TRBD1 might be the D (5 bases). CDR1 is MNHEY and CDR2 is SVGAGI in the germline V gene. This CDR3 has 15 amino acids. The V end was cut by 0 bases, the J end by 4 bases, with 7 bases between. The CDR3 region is CASSYSEGYNSPLHF. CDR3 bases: TGTGCCAGCAGTTACTCGGAGGGGTATAATTCACCCCTCCACTTT.

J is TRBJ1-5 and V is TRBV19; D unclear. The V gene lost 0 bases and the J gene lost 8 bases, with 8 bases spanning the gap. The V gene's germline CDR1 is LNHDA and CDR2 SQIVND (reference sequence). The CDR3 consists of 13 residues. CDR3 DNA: TGTGCCAGTAGTATAGATCGGTGGAAGCCCCAGCATTTT. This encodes CASSIDRWKPQHF.

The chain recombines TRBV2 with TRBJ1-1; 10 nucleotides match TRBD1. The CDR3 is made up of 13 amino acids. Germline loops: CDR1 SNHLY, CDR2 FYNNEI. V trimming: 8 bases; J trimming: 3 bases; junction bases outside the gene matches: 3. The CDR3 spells CASLTGGHTEAFF. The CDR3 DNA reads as TGTGCCAGCCTGACAGGGGGCCACACTGAAGCTTTCTTT.

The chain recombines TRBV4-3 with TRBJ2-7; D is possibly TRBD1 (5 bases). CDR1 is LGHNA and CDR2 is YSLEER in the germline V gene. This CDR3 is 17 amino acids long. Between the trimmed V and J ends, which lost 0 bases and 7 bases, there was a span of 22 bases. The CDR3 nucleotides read TGCGCCAGCAGCCAAGATTCGGGCGGAAAGGGGTCGGAAGAGCAGTACTTC. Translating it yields CASSQDSGGKGSEEQYF.